This passage covers 28 T cell receptor beta chains from one sample sequenced in a study of blood T cell repertoires in COVID-19. Libraries were prepared by immunoSEQ multiplex PCR; TCRdb keeps only in-frame clonotypes and omits some of them. Of hundreds of thousands of clones listed, under 90% were seen once; the top ten hold approximately 3.6%. The sequenced sample was PBMCs or T cells enriched from blood (not recorded which). These receptors all come from an older woman who had recovered from COVID-19.

The chain recombines TRBV6-6 with TRBJ2-1, with TRBD2 matching 8 bases. Germline V gene data show CDR1 as MNHNY and CDR2 as SVGAGI (reference sequence). The length of the CDR3 is 15 residues. J lost 3 bases, V lost 5 bases, and 6 bases had no gene match. The CDR3 sequence: CASSRTSGSYNEQFF. As DNA, the CDR3 is TGTGCCAGCAGTCGCACAAGCGGGAGCTACAATGAGCAGTTCTTC.

CDR3 protein: CASSIITGANSGANVLTF. The CDR3 nucleotides read TGTGCCAGTAGTATTATCACAGGGGCTAATTCTGGGGCCAACGTCCTGACTTTC. The chain recombines TRBV19 with TRBJ2-6; 7 positions match TRBD1. Germline V gives CDR1 LNHDA, CDR2 SQIVND (reference sequence). Losses at the gene ends were 3 bases for V and 1 base for J; bases not matched to a gene: 9. The CDR3 contains 18 residues.

The chain joins TRBV7-9 to TRBJ2-5; 12 bases fit TRBD1. CDR1 SEHNR and CDR2 FQNEAQ come from the germline V gene (reference sequence). The CDR3 spans 18 residues. J was trimmed by 0 bases and V by 5 bases; bases with no gene match: 10. CDR3 region: CASSQRWGQGAYQETQYF. The CDR3 DNA is TGTGCCAGCAGCCAGCGGTGGGGACAGGGGGCGTACCAAGAGACCCAGTACTTC.

The chain couples TRBV25-1 to TRBJ2-1, with 7 bases that match TRBD1. The CDR3 extends over 15 amino acids. Per germline, CDR1 MGHDK and CDR2 SYGVNS. V lost 8 bases and J lost 5; bases outside the gene matches: 12. The CDR3 loop is CASEESKQGHNEQFF. DNA of the CDR3: TGTGCCAGCGAAGAAAGTAAACAGGGGCACAATGAGCAGTTCTTC.

V gene TRBV27 combines with J gene TRBJ1-5; D not resolved. The germline V and J ends were trimmed by 5 bases and 2 bases, with 7 bases remaining between them. This CDR3 has 13 residues. The germline V gene has CDR1 MNHEY and CDR2 SMNVEV (reference sequence). This CDR3 is CASSRRGNQPQHF. The CDR3 nucleotides read TGTGCCAGCAGTCGTAGAGGCAATCAGCCCCAGCATTTT.

The chain employs TRBV5-1 and TRBJ2-3; 7 positions match TRBD2. J gave up 2 bases and V 0 bases, and 3 bases lay outside the gene matches. The germline gives CDR1 SGHRS, CDR2 YFSETQ. This CDR3 contains 15 residues. In DNA form, the CDR3 reads TGCGCCAGCAGCTTGGGCGGGGGAAACACAGATACGCAGTATTTT. Amino acids: CASSLGGGNTDTQYF. The full variable domain, completed using reference TRBV5-1 and TRBJ2-3, is KAGVTQTPRYLIKTRGQQVTLSCSPISGHRSVSWYQQTPGQGLQFLFEYFSETQRNKGNFPGRFSGRQFSNSRSEMNVSTLELGDSALYLCASSLGGGNTDTQYFGPGTRLTVL.

The CDR3 reads CASSISQGDIQYF. For the CDR3, the DNA is TGTGCCAGTAGTATCTCACAGGGTGACATTCAGTACTTC. This chain links TRBV19 with TRBJ2-4; perhaps TRBD1 as D (6 bases). The V gene's germline CDR1 is LNHDA and CDR2 SQIVND (reference sequence). Trimming removed 3 bases from V and 8 bases from J, with 11 bases in between. The CDR3 runs to 13 residues.

The chain uses TRBV5-8 and TRBJ1-4, with 8 bases identical to TRBD1. The CDR3 runs 16 residues. The V gene's germline CDR1 is SGHTS and CDR2 YDEGEE. The J segment lost 0 bases and the V segment lost 4 bases, leaving 5 bases of the junction unmatched. The CDR3 reads CASSPGQGTTNEKLFF. CDR3 nucleotides: TGTGCCAGCAGCCCTGGACAGGGAACAACTAATGAAAAACTGTTTTTT.

This rearrangement joins TRBV6-5 to TRBJ1-4, with a possible D match to TRBD1 (6 bases). CDR1 MNHEY and CDR2 SVGAGI come from the germline V gene. Trimming removed 6 bases from V and 0 bases from J, with 11 bases in between. The CDR3 consists of 15 residues. The CDR3 loop reads CASSLGGATNEKLFF. The CDR3 DNA reads as TGTGCCAGCAGCTTAGGGGGTGCAACTAATGAAAAACTGTTTTTT.

The chain is built from TRBV7-6 and TRBJ1-3, with 8 bases matching TRBD1. J gave up 0 bases and V 1 base, and 2 bases lay outside the gene matches. Germline V gene sequence: CDR1 SGHVS, CDR2 FNYEAQ. The CDR3 has 16 amino acids. CDR3 nucleotide sequence: TGTGCCAGCAGCTTAGGAACAGGGGGCTCTGGAAACACCATATATTTT. This sequence encodes CASSLGTGGSGNTIYF.

This clone has just a few counts. The chain has TRBV10-1 and TRBJ1-5; tentative D call: TRBD1 (5 bases). Germline V gives CDR1 WNHNN, CDR2 SYGVQD (reference sequence). The V gene lost 6 bases and the J gene lost 0 bases, with 18 bases spanning the gap. The CDR3 loop spans 17 amino acids. The CDR3 bases are TGCGCCAGCAGCGATCAACCGGGACTCCATAGCAATCAGCCCCAGCATTTT. Protein product: CASSDQPGLHSNQPQHF.

V gene TRBV6-2 or TRBV6-3 combines with J gene TRBJ1-5, with TRBD1 identical over 7 bases. V shed 0 bases, J shed 1 base, and the junction held 3 bases outside the gene matches. The germline V gene has CDR1 MNHEY and CDR2 SVGEGT. The CDR3 covers 16 residues. CDR3 amino acids: CASSYSGGWSNQPQHF. The CDR3 coding sequence is TGTGCCAGCAGTTACTCAGGGGGCTGGAGCAATCAGCCCCAGCATTTT.

A single count supports this clone. For the CDR3, the DNA is TGTGCCAGTAGTATAGCTTCGGACAGAAAATTCCATTTCTATGGCTACACCTTC. It is translated as CASSIASDRKFHFYGYTF. V and J are TRBV19 and TRBJ1-2, with D possibly being TRBD1 (6 bases). The germline V and J ends were trimmed by 1 base and 4 bases, with 22 bases remaining between them. Germline V gene sequence: CDR1 LNHDA, CDR2 SQIVND (reference sequence). This CDR3 has 18 residues.

The V call is TRBV27, the J call TRBJ2-1; 16 bases agree with TRBD2. This CDR3 is built from 20 residues. The germline V gene has CDR1 MNHEY and CDR2 SMNVEV (reference sequence). The J segment lost 2 bases and the V segment lost 3 bases, leaving 10 bases of the junction unmatched. CDR3 in amino acids: CASSFQFSGTSGRAYNEQFF. CDR3 nucleotides: TGTGCCAGCAGTTTCCAATTCTCCGGGACTAGCGGGAGGGCCTACAATGAGCAGTTCTTC.

This clone was detected only a few times. This chain connects TRBV7-6 to TRBJ2-2; 15 nucleotides agree with TRBD2. The germline gives CDR1 SGHVS, CDR2 FNYEAQ. V dropped 4 bases and J dropped 6; count of bases not matched to a gene: 3. The CDR3 runs 16 residues. The CDR3 loop is CASSWTSGRASGELFF. The CDR3 nucleotides read TGTGCCAGCAGCTGGACTAGCGGGAGGGCGTCCGGGGAGCTGTTTTTT.

This chain joins TRBV9 and TRBJ1-4, with 8 bases fitting TRBD1. In germline, CDR1 is SGDLS, CDR2 YYNGEE. The CDR3 consists of 15 residues. The ends lost 0 bases at V and 4 bases at J; junction bases unmatched: 2. The CDR3 loop reads CASSVGQGYNEKLFF. CDR3 sequence (DNA): TGTGCCAGCAGCGTAGGACAGGGGTATAATGAAAAACTGTTTTTT.

This chain connects TRBV27 to TRBJ1-4; 8 nucleotides agree with TRBD1. The germline V gene has CDR1 MNHEY and CDR2 SMNVEV (reference sequence). This CDR3 is built from 16 residues. J was trimmed by 10 bases and V by 5 bases; bases with no gene match: 15. The chain's CDR3 is CASSKPGTGKRAKLFF. The CDR3 DNA follows: TGTGCCAGCAGTAAACCCGGGACAGGAAAGAGGGCAAAACTGTTTTTT.

V is TRBV5-6 and J is TRBJ2-1; possibly TRBD2 for D (7 bases). Looked up from germline, CDR1 is SGHDT and CDR2 is YYEEEE. The CDR3 consists of 14 residues. The V and J ends lost 0 bases and 5 bases respectively, with 9 bases between them. For the CDR3, the DNA is TGTGCCAGCAGCTTGGTGCGGGGGCACAATGAGCAGTTCTTC. Translation: CASSLVRGHNEQFF.

The rearrangement uses TRBV7-9 and TRBJ2-1, with TRBD2 matching over 10 bases. With 5 bases clipped from V and 2 bases from J, the junction kept 6 bases outside the gene matches. CDR1 and CDR2 (germline): SEHNR, FQNEAQ (reference sequence). CDR3 length: 16 amino acids. CDR3 DNA sequence: TGTGCCAGCAGCCCCAGAAGCGGGGGGGCCTACAATGAGCAGTTCTTC. Residues: CASSPRSGGAYNEQFF.

This clone occurred a few times. The chain has TRBV5-1 and TRBJ1-4; TRBD1 is a possible D gene (6 bases). The CDR3 is 16 residues long. Trimming pared 6 bases from V and 2 bases from J, leaving 17 bases between. In germline, CDR1 is SGHRS, CDR2 YFSETQ. CDR3 in amino acids: CASTRTGLWTNEKLFF. CDR3 coding DNA: TGCGCCAGCACCCGCACAGGGTTATGGACTAATGAAAAACTGTTTTTT.

This chain connects TRBV5-1 to TRBJ2-1; tentatively, D is TRBD1 (6 bases). Germline V CDR1 and CDR2: SGHRS, YFSETQ. This CDR3 spans 13 amino acids. V shed 7 bases and J shed 7 bases, with 15 bases lying between them. The CDR3 DNA reads as TGCGCCAGCGGGAGACAGGAGTCGAATGAGCAGTTCTTC. Residues: CASGRQESNEQFF.

CDR3 in DNA: TGTGCCAGTAGTTGGGCGGGTGGGCTCTCTGGGGCCAACGTCCTGACTTTC. Translation: CASSWAGGLSGANVLTF. The chain couples TRBV19 to TRBJ2-6, with D maybe TRBD2 (5 bases). Germline values: CDR1 LNHDA, CDR2 SQIVND (reference sequence). The CDR3 has 17 amino acids. V dropped 5 bases and J dropped 0 bases, with 14 bases sitting between them.

The rearrangement links TRBV4-1 to TRBJ1-5, with D unclear. V lost 0 bases, J lost 7 bases, and 10 bases lay in between. Germline V CDR1 and CDR2: MGHRA, YSYEKL. The CDR3 totals 14 residues. Here the CDR3 DNA reads TGCGCCAGCAGCCAAGATAGAGGGCACCAGCCCCAGCATTTT. It codes for CASSQDRGHQPQHF.

This clone has just a few counts. The chain has TRBV7-2 and TRBJ1-2; TRBD1 agrees at 7 bases. The CDR3 has 16 residues. With 4 bases clipped from V and 6 bases from J, the junction kept 14 bases outside the gene matches. Germline assignment: CDR1 SGHTA and CDR2 FQGNSA. The CDR3 sequence is CASSSFTGTVSHGYTF. The CDR3 coding sequence is TGTGCCAGCAGCTCATTCACCGGGACAGTAAGCCATGGCTACACCTTC.

A word on this clone: The same CDR3 can be traced to other DNA sequences in this sample. V is TRBV5-6 and J is TRBJ1-1; D call uncertain. CDR1 is SGHDT, CDR2 YYEEEE, per germline. This CDR3 region has 11 residues. V was clipped by 1 base and J by 8 bases, with 6 bases between them. CDR3 coding DNA: TGTGCCAGCAGCTTGCTGAGGGAAGCTTTCTTT. As protein: CASSLLREAFF. Based on the CDR3 plus reference TRBV5-6 and TRBJ1-1, the full variable domain is DAGVTQSPTHLIKTRGQQVTLRCSPKSGHDTVSWYQQALGQGPQFIFQYYEEEERQRGNFPDRFSGHQFPNYSSELNVNALLLGDSALYLCASSLLREAFFGQGTRLTVV.

The rearrangement links TRBV5-6 to TRBJ2-4, with D maybe TRBD1 (6 bases). The ends were cut back, 0 bases at V and 6 bases at J, with 10 bases in the middle. Germline loops: CDR1 SGHDT, CDR2 YYEEEE. This CDR3 comprises 14 residues. The CDR3, as DNA: TGTGCCAGCAGCTTGGGTTTAGGGGGAAACATTCAGTACTTC. It specifies CASSLGLGGNIQYF. Variable domain in full (rest from reference TRBV5-6 and TRBJ2-4): DAGVTQSPTHLIKTRGQQVTLRCSPKSGHDTVSWYQQALGQGPQFIFQYYEEEERQRGNFPDRFSGHQFPNYSSELNVNALLLGDSALYLCASSLGLGGNIQYFGAGTRLSVL.

In DNA form, the CDR3 reads TGTGCCAGCAGCTTCCCGGACAGACCCGGGACCCAGTACTTC. This sequence encodes CASSFPDRPGTQYF. The chain employs TRBV7-2 and TRBJ2-5, with a weak D call TRBD1 (6 bases). The CDR3 covers 14 residues. Per the germline V gene, CDR1 is SGHTA and CDR2 is FQGNSA. Deletions cut 3 bases from V and 7 bases from J, with 15 bases between.

V and J are TRBV19 and TRBJ2-5, with D perhaps matching TRBD1 (6 bases). Germline V gene lookup returns CDR1 LNHDA and CDR2 SQIVND (reference sequence). The CDR3 contains 15 residues. Trimming shortened V by 5 bases and J by 3 bases, and 16 bases separated the two germline ends. In DNA form, the CDR3 reads TGTGCCAGTAGTCAATTAGGACAGTTAGAAGAGACCCAGTACTTC. It specifies CASSQLGQLEETQYF.